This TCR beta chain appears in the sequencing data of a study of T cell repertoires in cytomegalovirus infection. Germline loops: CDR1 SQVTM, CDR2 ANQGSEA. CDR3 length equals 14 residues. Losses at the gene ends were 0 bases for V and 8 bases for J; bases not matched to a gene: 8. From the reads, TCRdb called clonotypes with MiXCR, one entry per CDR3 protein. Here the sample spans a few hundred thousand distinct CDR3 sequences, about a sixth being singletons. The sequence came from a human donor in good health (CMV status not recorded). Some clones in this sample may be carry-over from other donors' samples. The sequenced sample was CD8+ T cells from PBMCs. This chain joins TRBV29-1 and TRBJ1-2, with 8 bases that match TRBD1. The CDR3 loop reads CSVEDGQGARGYTF. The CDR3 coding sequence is TGCAGCGTTGAAGACGGACAGGGAGCTCGAGGCTACACCTTC. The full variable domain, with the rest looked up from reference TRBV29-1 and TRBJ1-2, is SAVISQKPSRDICQRGTSLTIQCQVDSQVTMMFWYRQQPGQSLTLIATANQGSEATYESGFVIDKFPISRPNLTFSTLTVSNMSPEDSSIYLCSVEDGQGARGYTFGSGTRLTVV.